The rows below give T cell receptor beta chains drawn from one sample of a study of blood T cell repertoires in COVID-19. Sequencing used immunoSEQ multiplex PCR; TCRdb keeps in-frame clones, though not all of them. The repertoire has 210,000 or so clones, almost 90% of them found once; the top ten carry less than 3%. Sequenced material: peripheral blood. Receptors originate from a woman aged 55-70 years with acute or convalescent COVID-19. Each CDR3 is given with its conserved first and last residue. The order of the fields is J gene, D gene, clone size, V gene, CDR3 protein, CDR3 DNA. D genes are given only for firm matches. Clone size is given for some rows only: seen once, a few or many times, or a class if the clone is expanded.

>TRBJ2-3|-|-|TRBV9
CASSPGTLSTDTQYF
TGTGCCAGCAGCCCCGGGACACTTAGCACAGATACGCAGTATTTT
>TRBJ2-2|-|-|TRBV4-1
CASSQIQGAGELFF
TGCGCCAGCAGCCAGATACAGGGAGCCGGGGAGCTGTTTTTT
>TRBJ1-6|-|-|TRBV18
CASSPQPRNNSPLHF
TGTGCCAGCTCACCACAGCCTCGCAATAATTCACCCCTCCACTTT
>TRBJ2-2|TRBD2|-|TRBV27
CASSFLSGGVNTGELFF
TGTGCCAGCAGTTTTTTGAGCGGGGGGGTGAACACCGGGGAGCTGTTTTTT
>TRBJ2-5|-|-|TRBV20-1
CSASVETQYF
TGCAGTGCTAGCGTGGAGACCCAGTACTTC
>TRBJ2-3|TRBD2|-|TRBV11-1
CASSRSGGALADTQYF
TGTGCCAGCAGCCGTAGCGGGGGGGCCCTCGCAGATACGCAGTATTTT
>TRBJ2-3|TRBD2|-|TRBV24-1
CATSELAGNTDTQYF
TGTGCCACCAGTGAACTAGCGGGTAACACAGATACGCAGTATTTT
>TRBJ2-1|TRBD2|once|TRBV11-2
CASSPTVRGGVAGVNEQFF
TGTGCCAGCAGCCCGACGGTAAGGGGCGGAGTAGCGGGGGTTAATGAGCAGTTCTTC
>TRBJ2-5|-|-|TRBV5-1
CASRADTQETQYF
TGCGCCAGCAGGGCTGACACGCAAGAGACCCAGTACTTC
>TRBJ2-1|-|-|TRBV5-1
CASSLGVGSSYNEQFF
TGCGCCAGCAGCTTGGGTGTCGGGAGCTCCTACAATGAGCAGTTCTTC
>TRBJ2-1|TRBD2|-|TRBV29-1
CSVNDLAGGTHEQFF
TGCAGCGTTAATGACCTAGCGGGGGGCACACATGAGCAGTTCTTC
>TRBJ2-7|-|-|TRBV21-1
CASSARDWTYEQYF
TGTGCCAGCAGCGCCCGGGACTGGACCTACGAGCAGTACTTC
>TRBJ2-5|-|-|TRBV7-5
CARSFTPYLPVDSRQETQYF
TGTGCCAGAAGCTTCACACCGTACCTTCCCGTCGATAGTAGACAGGAGACCCAGTACTTC
>TRBJ2-7|-|-|TRBV6-5
CASSHTYEQYF
TGTGCCAGCAGCCACACCTACGAGCAGTACTTC
>TRBJ2-7|-|-|TRBV11-2
CASSLVGPSYEQYF
TGTGCCAGCAGCTTGGTGGGCCCATCCTACGAGCAGTACTTC
>TRBJ1-2|-|many|TRBV7-8
CASSLARQGGYGYTF
TGTGCCAGCAGCTTAGCGAGGCAGGGAGGTTATGGCTACACCTTC
>TRBJ2-2|TRBD1|-|TRBV10-3
CAISEGQHTGELFF
TGTGCCATCAGCGAGGGACAGCACACCGGGGAGCTGTTTTTT
>TRBJ1-6|TRBD1|-|TRBV30
CAWNTGGSYNSPLHF
TGTGCCTGGAATACAGGGGGCTCCTATAATTCACCCCTCCACTTT
>TRBJ1-4|-|-|TRBV6-5
CASSSPQRGVEKLFF
TGTGCCAGCAGTTCTCCCCAAAGGGGTGTTGAAAAACTGTTTTTT
>TRBJ1-1|-|-|TRBV30
CAWSPDRNTEAFF
TGTGCCTGGAGTCCCGACAGGAACACTGAAGCTTTCTTT
>TRBJ1-4|-|-|TRBV28
CASSFVRREKLFF
TGTGCCAGCAGTTTCGTAAGGAGGGAAAAACTGTTTTTT
>TRBJ1-2|-|-|TRBV7-8
CASSLVGGIAGYTF
TGTGCCAGCAGCTTAGTGGGGGGGATCGCTGGCTACACCTTC
>TRBJ2-5|-|-|TRBV7-2
CASSLNRVQETQYF
TGTGCCAGCAGCTTAAACAGGGTTCAAGAGACCCAGTACTTC
>TRBJ2-3|TRBD1|-|TRBV5-1
CASSSEGDRWRYF
TGCGCCAGCAGCTCTGAGGGGGACAGGTGGCGGTATTTT
>TRBJ1-5|-|-|TRBV6-2/TRBV6-3
CASSYILQGGRSNQPQHF
TGTGCCAGCAGTTACATACTACAGGGTGGACGTAGCAATCAGCCCCAGCATTTT
>TRBJ1-2|-|-|TRBV2
CASSEREAVGYGYTF
TGTGCCAGCAGCGAAAGGGAGGCGGTCGGCTATGGCTACACCTTC